These T cell receptor beta chains were read from a single sample in a study of shared clonotypes between healthy human individuals. Data came from immunoSEQ multiplex PCR; TCRdb stores just in-frame clones and leaves some out. The table has hundreds of thousands of clones, roughly 96% seen once. Sequencing used memory CD8+ T cells sorted from blood. The receptors come from a man aged 30 to 45 in good health. The CDR3 runs from the conserved cysteine through the conserved F or W. Fields, in order: clone size, D gene, V gene, J gene, CDR3 protein, CDR3 DNA. A D gene is named only where the DNA matches it firmly. Some rows have no size entry. The others give once, few or many, or a class for an expanded clone.

>few|-|TRBV5-1|TRBJ2-1
CASSLFHEQFF
TGCGCCAGCAGCTTGTTTCATGAGCAGTTCTTC
>-|-|TRBV4-1|TRBJ2-3
CASKGTLLGTDTQYF
TGCGCCAGCAAAGGCACCCTACTTGGAACAGATACGCAGTATTTT
>-|-|TRBV20-1|TRBJ2-4
CSAGAIQYF
TGCAGTGCGGGGGCTATTCAGTACTTC
>-|TRBD1|TRBV5-1|TRBJ1-1
CASRQGRDTEAFF
TGCGCCAGCAGACAGGGGCGGGACACTGAAGCTTTCTTT
>-|-|TRBV29-1|TRBJ2-2
CSVTRLNTGELFF
TGCAGCGTGACTAGACTTAACACCGGGGAGCTGTTTTTT
>-|TRBD1|TRBV25-1|TRBJ1-2
CASRSDRGNGYTF
TGTGCCAGCAGAAGCGACAGGGGGAATGGCTACACCTTC
>-|-|TRBV19|TRBJ2-7
CASSIGGNSYEQYF
TGTGCCAGTAGTATAGGGGGGAACTCCTACGAGCAGTACTTC
>-|-|TRBV28|TRBJ1-2
CASSLLYYGYTF
TGTGCCAGCAGTTTACTTTACTATGGCTACACCTTC
>-|-|TRBV29-1|TRBJ2-5
CSVGPGTKQETQYF
TGCAGCGTGGGCCCAGGGACAAAACAAGAGACCCAGTACTTC
>-|TRBD1|TRBV7-9|TRBJ1-1
CASSLTSDRAEAFF
TGTGCCAGCAGCCTAACAAGTGACAGGGCTGAAGCTTTCTTT
>-|TRBD2|TRBV9|TRBJ2-1
CASSISGRAGNEQFF
TGTGCCAGCAGCATTAGCGGGAGGGCCGGAAATGAGCAGTTCTTC
>-|-|TRBV2|TRBJ2-1
CASPAPGGHSYNEQFF
TGTGCCAGCCCCGCACCAGGGGGGCACTCCTACAATGAGCAGTTCTTC
>-|-|TRBV5-4|TRBJ2-2
CASTSSANTGELFF
TGTGCCAGCACCTCTAGTGCGAACACCGGGGAGCTGTTTTTT
>once|-|TRBV7-2|TRBJ2-7
CASSLRRPYGRDAYEQYF
TGTGCCAGCAGCTTAAGGCGGCCTTATGGGCGGGACGCCTACGAGCAGTACTTC
>-|TRBD2|TRBV28|TRBJ2-7
CASSFSGLAGAYEQYF
TGTGCCAGCAGTTTTTCGGGTCTAGCGGGAGCCTACGAGCAGTACTTC
>-|-|TRBV5-1|TRBJ1-2
CASSLGTAKNYGYTF
TGCGCCAGCAGCTTGGGGACAGCGAAAAACTATGGCTACACCTTC
>-|-|TRBV9|TRBJ2-3
CASSPQSPDTQYF
TGTGCCAGCAGCCCTCAGAGCCCAGATACGCAGTATTTT
>-|TRBD1|TRBV6-6|TRBJ1-5
CASRRTGDSNQPQHF
TGTGCCAGCAGACGAACAGGGGATAGCAATCAGCCCCAGCATTTT
>-|-|TRBV10-3|TRBJ1-1
CAISSSDRMAKAFF
TGTGCCATCAGTTCTTCTGACAGGATGGCGAAAGCTTTCTTT
>-|-|TRBV5-1|TRBJ2-3
CATSIGLTDTQYF
TGCGCGACGTCTATCGGGTTGACAGATACGCAGTATTTT
>-|-|TRBV20-1|TRBJ2-7
CSASGLYEQYF
TGCAGTGCCAGCGGACTGTACGAGCAGTACTTC
>-|-|TRBV11-3|TRBJ2-2
CASSADAGELFF
TGTGCCAGCAGCGCCGACGCCGGGGAGCTGTTTTTT
>-|-|TRBV6-1|TRBJ1-4
CASRPAFGGEKLFF
TGTGCCAGCAGGCCCGCTTTTGGCGGTGAAAAACTGTTTTTT
>-|-|TRBV10-1|TRBJ1-1
CASSESQYTEAFF
TGCGCCAGCAGTGAGTCCCAGTACACTGAAGCTTTCTTT
>-|-|TRBV5-1|TRBJ1-1
CASSLADTEAFF
TGCGCCAGCAGCTTGGCGGACACTGAAGCTTTCTTT
>-|-|TRBV30|TRBJ1-3
CAWSPEGGLGNTIYF
TGTGCCTGGAGTCCAGAGGGGGGGCTCGGAAACACCATATATTTT